The sequence of this TCR beta chain was determined in a study of somatic mutations in cytotoxic T cells in rheumatoid arthritis (dated by TCRdb to 2015 to 2018). Background on the whole study: A FACSAria II or Sony SH800 was used to flow-sort some V beta antibody-stained T-cell populations at nearly 100% purity, and TCRB sequencing was also done on sorted V beta1+ cells. Whether expanded CD8+ T-cell clones in untreated, newly diagnosed rheumatoid arthritis carry somatic mutations was the study question, and clonality was characterized with TCRB deep sequencing. TCRB deep sequencing covered over 55 patients with rheumatoid arthritis along with 15 to 20 healthy controls. Patient and control groups had essentially identical median ages.

The germline V gene (reference sequence) sets CDR1 to MNHNY and CDR2 to SVGAGI. Inclusive of the bounding cysteine and phenylalanine, the CDR3 is 15 residues long. Only CDR3 DNA remains: 45 bases, in frame from the first base. V gives up 2 bases and J gives up 4 bases, and the segment between their germline ends measures 13 bases. What the authors observed across the whole study: There was no significant difference in CD8+ T-cell clonality between rheumatoid arthritis patients and age-matched healthy controls. An increase of CD8+ clonality with age was seen in patients (Spearman r=0.49) but not in healthy controls. The antigen targets of the expanded CD8+ clones were unknown, and absence from virus-specific databases did not rule out viral specificity. The largest CD8+ clone made up more than 20% of CD8+ cells in about an eighth of the roughly 60 patients, and blood and synovial fluid shared several identical CD8+ TCRB sequences. The slight TRBV07 underrepresentation in patients was not adjusted for multiple comparisons.

Of note for this clone: Its binding antigen is unknown. Base qualities were left out, and no much larger clone turns up one base away.

Sequencing of TCRB CDR3 was done on genomic DNA with the immunoSEQ assay. As for how the authors treated the data: The analyses included only productive TCRB rearrangements. Clonality was expressed as a Shannon entropy-based productive clonality index, with each clone defined by a unique TCRB CDR3 sequence. Repertoire overlap between two samples was calculated from the template counts of each clone relative to total templates per sample. Flow cytometry-measured V-gene usage correlated with V-gene usage from TCRB sequencing, with a Spearman r of approximately 0.6. TCRdb mirrors the immuneACCESS table, restricted to in-frame sequences. Some clones are absent from its copies; in checked studies, under half trace to an unresolved V gene, and the reason for the others is unknown. V and J calls and clone size are copied from that table; D and trimming were computed from the DNA. Recorded for this sample are tens of thousands of clones; 86% of them occurred a single time. Jointly, the top ten make up approximately 17% of the sample.

The 20 healthy controls were blood donors whose buffy coats were used; they had a median age of around 59 years (range about 21-75), and over 50% were female. On an AutoMACS, CD4+ and CD8+ cells were isolated via positive magnetic bead selection, and their purity was verified by flow cytometry. Isolation of peripheral blood mononuclear cells was done through Ficoll-Paque PLUS density gradient separation. DNA from CD4-enriched, CD8-enriched or PBMC samples was extracted using Nucleospin Tissue or Tissue XS kits and then quantified on a Qubit 2.0 fluorometer. Sequencing was carried out using CD8+ T cells sorted from blood. The TCR comes from a woman in her forties or fifties in good health. The rearranged segments are TRBV6-6 and TRBJ2-3; TRBD1 might be the D gene, on 6 matching bases. The bases are TGTGCCAGCAGTTACAAAACACAGGGCTCAGATACGCAGTATTTT. The resulting protein is CASSYKTQGSDTQYF.